The T cell receptor (beta chain) under discussion was sequenced for a study of response to subunit inactivated influenza vaccine. This clonotype showed up many times. Antigen: not known. Study-level points and caveats: Few new T cells, the authors suggested, are recruited by each seasonal influenza vaccination.

MiXCR was run by TCRdb on the RT-PCR reads, yielding one entry per CDR3 protein. The table lists a few hundred thousand distinct CDR3 sequences, roughly 9.8% of them singletons, with 10% to 15% in the top ten. The sequences come from PBMCs from blood, collected around seven weeks after vaccination. The receptor was isolated from a man in his fifties or sixties who received an inactivated influenza vaccine.

CDR3 DNA sequence: TGTGCCAGCAACGACAGAACCGGGGAGCTGTTTTTT. Translated: CASNDRTGELFF. The chain has TRBV12-3 or TRBV12-4 and TRBJ2-2, with D perhaps matching TRBD1 (5 bases). The CDR3 contains 12 residues. Trimming removed 7 bases from V and 5 bases from J, with 8 bases in between.